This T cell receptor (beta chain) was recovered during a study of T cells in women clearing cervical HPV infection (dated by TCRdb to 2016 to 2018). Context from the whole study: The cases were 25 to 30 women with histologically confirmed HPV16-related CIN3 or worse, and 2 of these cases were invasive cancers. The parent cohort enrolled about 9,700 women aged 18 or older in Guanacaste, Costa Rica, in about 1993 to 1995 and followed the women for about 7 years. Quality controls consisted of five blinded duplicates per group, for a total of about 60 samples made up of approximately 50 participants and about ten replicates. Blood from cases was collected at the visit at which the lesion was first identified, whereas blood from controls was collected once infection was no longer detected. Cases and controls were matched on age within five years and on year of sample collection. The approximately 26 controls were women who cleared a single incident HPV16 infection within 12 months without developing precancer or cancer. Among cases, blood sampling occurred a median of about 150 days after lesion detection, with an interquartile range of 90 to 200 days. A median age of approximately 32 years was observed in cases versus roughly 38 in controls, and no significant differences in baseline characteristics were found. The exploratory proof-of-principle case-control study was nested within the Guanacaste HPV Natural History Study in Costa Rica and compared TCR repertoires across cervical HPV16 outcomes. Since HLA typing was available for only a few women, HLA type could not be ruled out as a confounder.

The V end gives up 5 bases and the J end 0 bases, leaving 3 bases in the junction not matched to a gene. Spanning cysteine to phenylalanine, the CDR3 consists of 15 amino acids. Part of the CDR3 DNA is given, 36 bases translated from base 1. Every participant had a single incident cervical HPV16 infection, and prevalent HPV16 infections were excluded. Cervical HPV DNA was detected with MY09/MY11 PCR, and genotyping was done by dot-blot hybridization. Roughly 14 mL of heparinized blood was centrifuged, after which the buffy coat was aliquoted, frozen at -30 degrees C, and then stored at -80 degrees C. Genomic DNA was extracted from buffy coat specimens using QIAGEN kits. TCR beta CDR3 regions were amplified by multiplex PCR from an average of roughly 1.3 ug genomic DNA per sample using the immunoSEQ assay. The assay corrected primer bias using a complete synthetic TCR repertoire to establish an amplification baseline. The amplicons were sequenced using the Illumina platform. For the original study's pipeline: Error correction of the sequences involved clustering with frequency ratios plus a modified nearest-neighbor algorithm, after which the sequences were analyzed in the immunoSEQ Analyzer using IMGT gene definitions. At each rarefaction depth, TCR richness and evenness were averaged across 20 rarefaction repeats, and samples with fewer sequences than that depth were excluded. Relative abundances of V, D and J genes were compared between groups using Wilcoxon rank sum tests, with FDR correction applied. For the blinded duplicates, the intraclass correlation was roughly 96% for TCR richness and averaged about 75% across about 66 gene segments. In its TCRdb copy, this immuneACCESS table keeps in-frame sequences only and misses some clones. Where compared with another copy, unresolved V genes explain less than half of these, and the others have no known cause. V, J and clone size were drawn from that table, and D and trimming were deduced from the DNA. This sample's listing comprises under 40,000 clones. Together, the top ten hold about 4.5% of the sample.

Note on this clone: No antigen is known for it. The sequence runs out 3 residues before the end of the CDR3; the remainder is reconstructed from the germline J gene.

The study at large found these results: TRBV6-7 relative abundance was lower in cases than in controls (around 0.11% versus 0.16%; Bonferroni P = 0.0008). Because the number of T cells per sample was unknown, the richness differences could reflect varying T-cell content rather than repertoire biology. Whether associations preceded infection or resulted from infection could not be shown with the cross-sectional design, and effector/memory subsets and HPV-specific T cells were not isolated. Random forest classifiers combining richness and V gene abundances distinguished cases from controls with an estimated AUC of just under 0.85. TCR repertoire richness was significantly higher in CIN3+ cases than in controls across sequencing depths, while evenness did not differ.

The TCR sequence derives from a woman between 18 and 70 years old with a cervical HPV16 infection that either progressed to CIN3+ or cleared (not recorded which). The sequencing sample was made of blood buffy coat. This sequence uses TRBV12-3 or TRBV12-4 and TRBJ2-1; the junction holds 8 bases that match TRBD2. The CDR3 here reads CASSPSGSSYNEQFF. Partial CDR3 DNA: TGTGCCAGCAGTCCAAGCGGGAGCTCCTACAATGAG.